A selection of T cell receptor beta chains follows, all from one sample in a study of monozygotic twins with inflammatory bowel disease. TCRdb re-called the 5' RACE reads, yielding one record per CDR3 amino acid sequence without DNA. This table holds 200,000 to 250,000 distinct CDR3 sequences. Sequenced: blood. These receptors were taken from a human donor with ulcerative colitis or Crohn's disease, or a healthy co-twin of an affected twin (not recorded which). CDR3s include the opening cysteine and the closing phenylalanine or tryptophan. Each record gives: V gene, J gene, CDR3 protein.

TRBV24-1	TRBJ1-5	CATSERTNQPQHF
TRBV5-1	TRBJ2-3	CASSLVGGAGTDTQYF
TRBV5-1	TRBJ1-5	CASSLEGGPQHF
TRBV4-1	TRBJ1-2	CASSQYGISNYGYTF
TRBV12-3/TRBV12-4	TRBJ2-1	CASSLDEKSYNEQFF
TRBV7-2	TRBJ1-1	CASSLAGQGRVNTEAFF
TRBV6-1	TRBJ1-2	CASSVNTGEGYGYTF
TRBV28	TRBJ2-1	CASAVAGGPLNEQFF
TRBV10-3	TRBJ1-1	CATARGQGNTEAFF
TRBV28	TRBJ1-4	CASSRTGVTNEKLFF
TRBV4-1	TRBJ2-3	CASSRQASSTDTQYF
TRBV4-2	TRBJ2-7	CASSQAERDMFYEQYF
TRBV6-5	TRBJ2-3	CASSYSADRSTDTQYF
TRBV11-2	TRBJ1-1	CASSLFTGNTEAFF
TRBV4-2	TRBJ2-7	CASSHHSVAPDYEQYF
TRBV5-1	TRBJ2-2	CASRTDASNTGELFF
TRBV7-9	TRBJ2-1	CASSSRQGGEQFF
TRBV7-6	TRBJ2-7	CASSLGDRVTYEQYF
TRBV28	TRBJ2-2	CASSRGFGPGSTGELFF
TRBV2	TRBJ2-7	CASSSTGTVPHEQYF
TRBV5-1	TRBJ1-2	CASRRVTEGGYTF
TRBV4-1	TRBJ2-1	CASSPRGSGSPWNEQFF
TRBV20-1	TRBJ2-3	CSVNQAGLQYF
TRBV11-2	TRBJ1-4	CASRSTNEKLFF
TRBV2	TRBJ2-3	CASSERASRTDTQYF
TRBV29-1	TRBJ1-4	CSVSAGTDNEKLFF
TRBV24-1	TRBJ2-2	CATSDWISGNTGELFF
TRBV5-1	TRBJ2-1	CASSRVAGGHEQFF
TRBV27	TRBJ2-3	CASSFQGGVVDTQYF
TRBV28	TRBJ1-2	CASSPMRVWGYTF
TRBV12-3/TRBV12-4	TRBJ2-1	CASSRRGRDNEQFF
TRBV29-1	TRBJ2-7	CSVESDREDGNEQYF
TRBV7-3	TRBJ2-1	CASFPGLPKFF
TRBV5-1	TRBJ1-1	CASSLVAANTNTEAFF
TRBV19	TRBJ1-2	CASSGQERGYGYTF
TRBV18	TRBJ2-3	CASSPTSGRIRDTQYF
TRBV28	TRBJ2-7	CASYRTGLVYEQYF
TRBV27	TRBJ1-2	CASSLSAAGEDGYTF
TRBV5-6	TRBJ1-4	CASSHRTGSNEKLFF
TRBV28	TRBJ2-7	CASSTTGVSVEQYF
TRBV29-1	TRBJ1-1	CSVDTLNTEAFF
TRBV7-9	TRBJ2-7	CASSQGPRDYLYEQYF
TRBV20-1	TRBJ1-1	CSATTGANTEAFF
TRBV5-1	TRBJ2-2	CASSLQESGELFF
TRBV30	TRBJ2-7	CAWTPRKDEQYF
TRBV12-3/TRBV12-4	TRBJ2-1	CASSRGTGGSYEQFF
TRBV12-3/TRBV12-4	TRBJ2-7	CASSSGQGDYEQYF
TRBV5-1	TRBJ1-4	CASSGTVNEKLFF
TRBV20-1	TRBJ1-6	CSATGVTNNSPLHF
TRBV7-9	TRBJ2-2	CASSFSPNDGELFF
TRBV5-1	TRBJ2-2	CASTFQSGTGELFF